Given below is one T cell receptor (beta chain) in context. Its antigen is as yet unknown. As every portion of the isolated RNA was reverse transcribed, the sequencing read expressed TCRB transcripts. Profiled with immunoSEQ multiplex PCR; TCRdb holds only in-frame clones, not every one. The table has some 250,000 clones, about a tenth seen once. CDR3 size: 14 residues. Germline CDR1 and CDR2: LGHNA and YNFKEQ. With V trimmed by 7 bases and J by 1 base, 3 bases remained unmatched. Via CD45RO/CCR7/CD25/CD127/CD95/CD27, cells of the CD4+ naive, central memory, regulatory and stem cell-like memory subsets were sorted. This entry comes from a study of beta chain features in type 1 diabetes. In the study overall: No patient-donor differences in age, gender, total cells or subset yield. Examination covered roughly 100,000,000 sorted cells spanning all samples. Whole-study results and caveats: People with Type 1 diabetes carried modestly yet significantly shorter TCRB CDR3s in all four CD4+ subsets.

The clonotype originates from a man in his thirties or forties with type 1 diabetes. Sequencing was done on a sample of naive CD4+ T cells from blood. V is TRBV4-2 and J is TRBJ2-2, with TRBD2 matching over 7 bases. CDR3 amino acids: CASNQRGNTGELFF. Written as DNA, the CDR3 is TGTGCCAGCAATCAGCGGGGGAACACCGGGGAGCTGTTTTTT.